This TCR beta chain was recovered during a study of blood T cell repertoires in COVID-19. The table lists this clone with a count of one. Different DNA sequences within this sample yield the same CDR3. V lost 1 base, J lost 4 bases, and 8 bases lay in between. This CDR3 spans 14 amino acids. Looked up from germline, CDR1 is LGHDT and CDR2 is YNNKEL (reference sequence). Clones were read by immunoSEQ multiplex PCR, and TCRdb kept only the in-frame ones, dropping some. The table has 200,000 to 300,000 clones, about 86% seen once. This rearrangement joins TRBV3-1 (or the pseudogene TRBV3-2) to TRBJ1-5; D gene uncertain. This receptor was identified in a man younger than 40 with active or convalescent COVID-19. The specimen was peripheral blood. The DNA for the CDR3 is TGTGCCAGCAGCCAAGGCACGGGGAATCAGCCCCAGCATTTT. Encoded protein: CASSQGTGNQPQHF.